This is a list of T cell receptor beta chains from one sample in a study of cytomegalovirus exposure and HLA in healthy donors. Here immunoSEQ multiplex PCR was the method, and the copy in TCRdb shows in-frame clones only, minus some. The repertoire consists of 90,000 to 110,000 clones, with over 80% occurring once and the leading ten covering around 6.9%. The sample was PBMCs. These receptors all stem from a man aged 30 to 39 in good health and CMV-seropositive. Both conserved end residues are part of each CDR3. D genes are given only for firm matches. Clone size is shown for a subset of rows, as once, few, many or a class of expanded clone.

j_call: TRBJ1-5
v_call: TRBV11-2
d_call: TRBD1
clone_size: NA
cdr3_nt: TGTGCCAGCAGCTACGGACAGGGAAGCAATCAGCCCCAGCATTTT
cdr3_aa: CASSYGQGSNQPQHF

j_call: TRBJ1-2
v_call: TRBV5-1
d_call: NA
clone_size: NA
cdr3_nt: TGCGCCAGCAGCTTGGCGGGGGGAGAAGGAGGCTACACCTTC
cdr3_aa: CASSLAGGEGGYTF

j_call: TRBJ1-5
v_call: TRBV28
d_call: TRBD1
clone_size: NA
cdr3_nt: TGTGCCAGCCGAGAAGGGGGCCTGGGCAATCAGCCCCAGCATTTT
cdr3_aa: CASREGGLGNQPQHF

j_call: TRBJ1-3
v_call: TRBV6-5
d_call: NA
clone_size: NA
cdr3_nt: TGTGCCAGCAGTTTCCCCGGGTCTGGAAACACCATATATTTT
cdr3_aa: CASSFPGSGNTIYF

j_call: TRBJ1-6
v_call: TRBV7-9
d_call: NA
clone_size: NA
cdr3_nt: TGTGCCAGCAGCTTAGAACAGTATAATTCACCCCTCCACTTT
cdr3_aa: CASSLEQYNSPLHF

j_call: TRBJ2-7
v_call: TRBV15
d_call: TRBD2
clone_size: NA
cdr3_nt: TGTGCCTCGCTACTAGCGGGGGTAGACGAGCAGTACTTC
cdr3_aa: CASLLAGVDEQYF

j_call: TRBJ1-2
v_call: TRBV10-3
d_call: TRBD1
clone_size: once
cdr3_nt: TGTGCCACCCTTGGACAGGGGGGGGACTATGGCTACACCTTC
cdr3_aa: CATLGQGGDYGYTF

j_call: TRBJ1-1
v_call: TRBV7-2
d_call: NA
clone_size: few
cdr3_nt: TGTGCCACTGAACGGGGGGTGGTCACTGAAGCTTTCTTT
cdr3_aa: CATERGVVTEAFF

j_call: TRBJ2-4
v_call: TRBV5-4
d_call: TRBD1
clone_size: NA
cdr3_nt: TGTGCCAGCAGCCAGACAGGGCTGGACATTCAGTACTTC
cdr3_aa: CASSQTGLDIQYF

j_call: TRBJ2-5
v_call: TRBV11-2
d_call: TRBD1
clone_size: once
cdr3_nt: TGTGCCAGCAGCTTAGGCAGGGGGCAAGAGACCCAGTACTTC
cdr3_aa: CASSLGRGQETQYF

j_call: TRBJ1-5
v_call: TRBV27
d_call: TRBD1
clone_size: NA
cdr3_nt: TGTGCCAGCAGTCCTCAGGGGGCGAAGAATCAGCCCCAGCATTTT
cdr3_aa: CASSPQGAKNQPQHF

j_call: TRBJ1-2
v_call: TRBV4-1
d_call: NA
clone_size: NA
cdr3_nt: TGCGCCAGCAGCACAGCTGGGGCCGTAGCTAACTATGGCTACACCTTC
cdr3_aa: CASSTAGAVANYGYTF

j_call: TRBJ1-1
v_call: TRBV4-1
d_call: NA
clone_size: NA
cdr3_nt: TGCGCCAGCAGCCCAGGCAGCGGATACACTGAAGCTTTCTTT
cdr3_aa: CASSPGSGYTEAFF

j_call: TRBJ1-4
v_call: TRBV5-1
d_call: TRBD1
clone_size: NA
cdr3_nt: TGCGCCAGCAGCCCGGTCCTACAGGGGGCGCAGGAAAAACTGTTTTTT
cdr3_aa: CASSPVLQGAQEKLFF

j_call: TRBJ2-5
v_call: TRBV7-7
d_call: TRBD2
clone_size: NA
cdr3_nt: TGTGCTAGCAGCTTAGGGACTAGAAATTCCGAGACCCAGTACTTC
cdr3_aa: CASSLGTRNSETQYF